This TCR beta chain was sequenced in a study of T cell responses to AZD1222 COVID-19 vaccine. Study-level information: Researchers grouped second doses given at about 4 or about 12 weeks into one pool. The study's findings and limits: It was only after the peak T cell response that any repertoires were sampled.

TCRdb's table, derived via immunoSEQ multiplex PCR, lists solely in-frame clones and lacks some. This sample has roughly 100,000 clones; over 75% occur once, and the top ten carry roughly 20%. Germline V gene lookup returns CDR1 DFQATT and CDR2 SNEGSKA (reference sequence). Trimming removed 3 bases from V and 2 bases from J, with 13 bases in between. The CDR3 runs 14 residues. This clone has more than one count but fewer than ten. Its antigen is currently unknown. The sequence came from an adult in good health. The chain combines TRBV20-1 with TRBJ2-5; D ambiguous. Sequenced here: peripheral blood, sampled on day 0 of AZD1222 vaccination. CDR3: CSASDLGRQETQYF. As DNA, the CDR3 is TGCAGTGCTAGTGATTTAGGGCGTCAAGAGACCCAGTACTTC.